This T cell receptor beta chain is drawn from a study of blood T cell repertoires in COVID-19. Overall study: COVID-19 samples collected from the United States, Italy and Spain covered acute and convalescent phases.

The ends were cut back, 2 bases at V and 5 bases at J, with 13 bases in the middle. Germline V gene data show CDR1 as LNHDA and CDR2 as SQIVND (reference sequence). The CDR3 length is 15 residues. The authors' processing: Nucleated cell number was recorded as an estimate derived from reference gene primer amplification. The data were produced by immunoSEQ multiplex PCR, yet TCRdb's version contains in-frame clones alone and is incomplete. V and J calls and clone size follow that table, whereas D and trimming were derived from the DNA. The data contain 190,000 or so clones, around 83% of them singletons.

The origin of this receptor is a woman in her thirties with active or convalescent COVID-19. The sequencing sample was made of peripheral blood. The chain links TRBV19 to TRBJ1-5; D perhaps matches TRBD1 (5 bases). The CDR3 sequence is CASSINQGADQPQHF. The CDR3 DNA follows: TGTGCCAGTAGTATAAACCAGGGCGCCGATCAGCCCCAGCATTTT.